The source of this T cell receptor (beta chain) is a study of breast tumors, draining lymph nodes, adjacent tissues. Study-wide findings and caveats: Luminal-like breast cancer showed significantly higher tumor–nontumor repertoire similarity than basal-like. Findings are consistent with lymph node origin and intratumoral expansion of most tumor T cells. The lymph node origin of tumor T cells was framed as consistent with a hypothesis, not demonstrated. Tumor repertoires ranked between lymph nodes and nontumor tissue in diversity, with V and J gene preferences.

Samples came from axillary lymph nodes draining the breast cancer. V shed 6 bases, J shed 2 bases, and the junction held 4 bases outside the gene matches. In germline, CDR1 is DFQATT, CDR2 SNEGSKA (reference sequence). The CDR3 covers 14 residues. MiXCR, applied by TCRdb to the multiplex PCR reads, yields one record per CDR3 protein. This sample has about 89,000 distinct CDR3 sequences, with 25% to 35% found just once. About this clonotype: Its antigen remains unidentified.

The sequence derives from a female donor with breast cancer. Some clones in this sample may be carry-over from other donors' samples. Sequences were obtained from axillary lymph node tissue. The rearrangement joins TRBV20-1 to TRBJ2-5; 12 bases agree with TRBD2. CDR3 region: CSAPLAGGQETQYF. The DNA of the CDR3 is TGCAGTGCGCCGCTAGCGGGAGGGCAAGAGACCCAGTACTTC.